Below, 18 T cell receptor beta chains from the same sample are listed, as sequenced in a study of T-cell reconstitution after alpha-beta-depleted transplantation in children. The TCRbeta library was prepared with unique molecular identifiers. TCRdb itself ran the PCR reads through MiXCR, one entry per CDR3 protein. The sample contains almost 600,000 distinct CDR3 sequences, 20% to 30% of which appear only once. The starting material was PBMCs, obtained before TCRalphabeta/CD19-depleted stem cell transplant. The receptors here all came from a boy in the first two years of life with Wiskott-Aldrich syndrome, due to receive a stem cell transplant.

This clonotype was detected a few times. The rearrangement uses TRBV12-3 or TRBV12-4 and TRBJ2-1, with TRBD1 matching over 7 bases. The CDR3 is 14 amino acids. The trim removed 8 bases at V and 7 bases at J, leaving 11 bases unmatched. The CDR3 nucleotides are TGTGCCAGCGGCTGGACAGGTTCTGGGAATGAGCAGTTCTTC. Residues: CASGWTGSGNEQFF.

Only a few counts were recorded for this clonotype. The chain carries TRBV25-1 and TRBJ2-5; 10 bases map to TRBD2. With 0 bases clipped from V and 2 bases from J, the junction kept 18 bases outside the gene matches. From germline, CDR1 is MGHDK and CDR2 SYGVNS. CDR3 length equals 21 residues. The DNA for the CDR3 is TGTGCCAGCAGTGAATATTCAAGGCTAGCGGGAGAGGCGTTCTGGCAAGAGACCCAGTACTTC. Its translation: CASSEYSRLAGEAFWQETQYF.

This clonotype was detected only a few times. The rearrangement links TRBV4-1 to TRBJ2-1, with TRBD2 matching 9 bases. Germline V lookup: CDR1 MGHRA, CDR2 YSYEKL. The V segment lost 4 bases and the J segment 9 bases; nucleotides outside the gene matches: 10. This CDR3 contains 15 residues. CDR3 amino acids: CASSRGDSGSPEQFF. CDR3 nucleotides: TGCGCCAGCAGCCGCGGCGATAGCGGGAGCCCTGAGCAGTTCTTC.

This clonotype has more than one count but fewer than ten. The chain joins TRBV9 to TRBJ2-3, with D perhaps matching TRBD1 (6 bases). The CDR3 extends over 14 amino acids. Per germline, CDR1 SGDLS and CDR2 YYNGEE. Trimming stripped 4 bases from V and 4 bases from J, with 13 bases between. The CDR3 coding sequence is TGTGCCAGCAGCCCACAGGGTTTCCCAGATACGCAGTATTTT. Its translation: CASSPQGFPDTQYF.

The chain is built from TRBV5-1 and TRBJ2-1, with D uncertain. Germline loops: CDR1 SGHRS, CDR2 YFSETQ. The CDR3 is 15 amino acids. The V and J ends lost 2 bases and 5 bases respectively, with 14 bases between them. The CDR3 protein is CASSFNSYTHNEQFF. CDR3 in DNA: TGCGCCAGCAGCTTTAACTCCTACACCCACAATGAGCAGTTCTTC.

The chain has TRBV6-1 and TRBJ2-7; D is perhaps TRBD1 (6 bases). The CDR3 extends over 13 amino acids. Trimming cost V 4 bases and J 5 bases, with 12 bases left between them. Germline V gene sequence: CDR1 MNHNS, CDR2 SASEGT. CDR3 coding DNA: TGTGCCAGCAGTGGGACAGTTAAGAACGAGCAGTACTTC. Translating gives CASSGTVKNEQYF.

The V call is TRBV30, the J call TRBJ2-3, with 9 positions matching TRBD2. Germline-derived CDR1 and CDR2 are GTSNPN and SVGIG (reference sequence). The CDR3 consists of 15 residues. Germline trimming cut 0 bases from V and 4 bases from J; bases unmatched to any gene: 5. The CDR3 bases are TGTGCCTGGAGTGTTGGCGGGAGGGCCCCAGATACGCAGTATTTT. Its protein product is CAWSVGGRAPDTQYF.

This clonotype was observed at least ten times. The CDR3 nucleotides are TGTGCCAGCAGTTATACTAGCGGGAGCTGGACAGATACGCAGTATTTT. This gives the protein CASSYTSGSWTDTQYF. This chain joins TRBV11-2 and TRBJ2-3; 11 positions agree with TRBD2. Trimming removed 6 bases from V and 3 bases from J; junction bases left unmatched: 8. This CDR3 comprises 16 residues. CDR1 is SGHAT, CDR2 FQNNGV, per germline.

V and J are TRBV28 and TRBJ2-4, with a tentative D call TRBD1 (6 bases). The germline V gene encodes CDR1 MDHEN and CDR2 SYDVKM. V shed 10 bases and J shed 2 bases, with 15 bases lying between them. The CDR3 extends over 14 amino acids. CDR3 residues: CATRTEGPKNIQYF. DNA for the CDR3: TGTGCCACCCGGACAGAAGGCCCCAAAAACATTCAGTACTTC.

The gene calls are TRBV12-3 or TRBV12-4 and TRBJ2-3; D gene uncertain. This CDR3 is built from 15 residues. Deletions cut 5 bases from V and 4 bases from J, with 16 bases between. CDR3 nucleotide sequence: TGTGCCAGCAGTCCCACCGACTTTGGCTCAGATACGCAGTATTTT. Its translation is CASSPTDFGSDTQYF.

V usage is TRBV24-1 and J usage is TRBJ2-5; 13 bases are shared with TRBD2. Per the germline V gene, CDR1 is KGHDR and CDR2 is SFDVKD. The CDR3 runs to 16 residues. Trimming at V came to 3 bases and at J to 4 bases, leaving 4 bases not matched to a gene. CDR3 in amino acids: CATSDGGLAGRETQYF. In DNA, the CDR3 is TGTGCCACCAGTGATGGGGGACTAGCGGGACGAGAGACCCAGTACTTC.

This clonotype was recorded a few times. CDR3 nucleotide sequence: TGCAGTGCTAGTGATGGGGGTCAGCCCCAGCATTTT. It yields the protein CSASDGGQPQHF. The chain carries TRBV20-1 and TRBJ1-5, with D possibly being TRBD1 (5 bases). V was pared by 3 bases and J by 6 bases, with 9 bases between. This CDR3 is 12 amino acids long. Germline V gene sequence: CDR1 DFQATT, CDR2 SNEGSKA (reference sequence).

This clonotype was observed a few times. The chain recombines TRBV11-2 with TRBJ2-7, with 9 bases fitting TRBD2. The V gene's germline CDR1 is SGHAT and CDR2 FQNNGV. V was clipped by 5 bases and J by 6 bases; unmatched bases: 5. CDR3 length equals 13 residues. CDR3 loop: CASSLSGSIEQYF. The CDR3 coding sequence is TGTGCCAGCAGCCTTAGCGGGAGCATCGAGCAGTACTTC.

The CDR3: CASSQDLTQYF. The CDR3 DNA reads TGTGCCAGCAGCCAAGACCTGACCCAGTACTTC. V is TRBV4-2 and J is TRBJ2-5; D gene uncertain. The V end lost 0 bases, the J end lost 7 bases, and 3 bases lay between the germline ends. The CDR3 extends over 11 amino acids. Germline CDR1 and CDR2: LGHNA and YNFKEQ.

This clonotype was seen only once. This rearrangement joins TRBV10-3 to TRBJ1-5; D perhaps matches TRBD1 (5 bases). V lost 10 bases, J lost 0 bases, and 22 bases lay in between. The CDR3 contains 17 residues. Germline CDR1 ENHRY, CDR2 SYGVKD. CDR3 region: CATSLTRVGNSNQPQHF. The CDR3 bases are TGTGCCACCAGCCTAACCAGGGTCGGGAATAGCAATCAGCCCCAGCATTTT.

This clonotype was seen repeatedly, ten times or more. This chain joins TRBV5-6 and TRBJ1-5, with D hard to call. The V end was cut by 2 bases, the J end by 4 bases, with 7 bases between. The CDR3 loop spans 13 amino acids. Germline CDR1 is SGHDT and CDR2 is YYEEEE. In nucleotides, the CDR3 is TGTGCCAGCAGCTTAGGGAGAAATCAGCCCCAGCATTTT. Translated, it gives CASSLGRNQPQHF.

The chain couples TRBV3-1 to TRBJ2-7; D unresolved. This CDR3 is 13 amino acids long. The germline V and J ends were trimmed by 1 base and 3 bases, with 7 bases remaining between them. Germline loops: CDR1 LGHDT, CDR2 YNNKEL (reference sequence). CDR3: CASSQGPGYEQYF. DNA for the CDR3: TGTGCCAGCAGCCAAGGGCCAGGCTACGAGCAGTACTTC.

The rearrangement joins TRBV7-9 to TRBJ1-4; a weak D match, TRBD1 (5 bases). This CDR3 spans 14 amino acids. Germline CDR1 reads SEHNR; CDR2 reads FQNEAQ (reference sequence). Trimming cost V 4 bases and J 4 bases, with 10 bases left between them. Here the CDR3 reads CASSWAGINEKLFF. The CDR3 region has the DNA TGTGCCAGCAGCTGGGCAGGGATTAATGAAAAACTGTTTTTT.